The 5 T cell receptor beta chains below all came from one sample that was sequenced in a study of T cell responses to AZD1222 COVID-19 vaccine. The repertoire was sequenced with immunoSEQ multiplex PCR; TCRdb's copy has only in-frame clones and lacks some. The profile shows about 140,000 clones, 88% of them singletons. The specimen was peripheral blood, collected 28 days after the second AZD1222 dose. The receptor source for this set is an adult who received the AZD1222 COVID-19 vaccine.

The V gene is TRBV5-6, the J gene TRBJ2-1; no firm D call. V lost 2 bases and J 3 bases, leaving 9 bases between the germline ends. Looked up from germline, CDR1 is SGHDT and CDR2 is YYEEEE. The CDR3 is 14 residues long. CDR3 DNA sequence: TGTGCCAGCAGCTTAGGTCCAGACTACAATGAGCAGTTCTTC. Its translation: CASSLGPDYNEQFF.

The chain has TRBV18 and TRBJ2-6, with unresolved D. The V gene lost 4 bases and the J gene lost 1 base, with 14 bases spanning the gap. The CDR3 contains 17 residues. Germline V gene data show CDR1 as KGHSH and CDR2 as LQKENI. The CDR3 nucleotides read TGTGCCAGCTCACGAGGACGGGCCTGGTCTGGGGCCAACGTCCTGACTTTC. It codes for CASSRGRAWSGANVLTF. The full variable domain, with the rest looked up from reference TRBV18 and TRBJ2-6, is NAGVMQNPRHLVRRRGQEARLRCSPMKGHSHVYWYRQLPEEGLKFMVYLQKENIIDESGMPKERFSAEFPKEGPSILRIQQVVRGDSAAYFCASSRGRAWSGANVLTFGAGSRLTVL.

The rearrangement joins TRBV6-5 to TRBJ1-2; 7 bases fit TRBD1. This CDR3 has 15 residues. V gave up 2 bases and J gave up 3 bases; unmatched junction bases: 6. Looked up from germline, CDR1 is MNHEY and CDR2 is SVGAGI. CDR3 loop: CASSYHGQVDYGYTF. For the CDR3, the DNA is TGTGCCAGCAGTTACCACGGACAGGTCGACTATGGCTACACCTTC.

The chain carries TRBV20-1 and TRBJ1-4; D gene uncertain. CDR1 and CDR2 from the germline V gene are DFQATT and SNEGSKA (reference sequence). V dropped 6 bases and J dropped 9 bases, with 11 bases sitting between them. The CDR3 has 11 amino acids. DNA for the CDR3: TGCAGTGCCCAGATGGGCCAAAAACTGTTTTTT. Residues: CSAQMGQKLFF.

V is TRBV3-1 (or the pseudogene TRBV3-2) and J is TRBJ1-2; D may be TRBD1 (5 bases). The V gene lost 3 bases and the J gene lost 7 bases, with 12 bases spanning the gap. This CDR3 region has 13 residues. From germline, CDR1 is LGHDT and CDR2 YNNKEL (reference sequence). This CDR3 reads CASSQGREGGYTF. The CDR3 bases are TGTGCCAGCAGCCAGGGCAGGGAGGGTGGCTACACCTTC.